The clone carrying this TCR beta chain has a single count. The CDR3 runs 17 residues. The germline CDR1 and CDR2 sequences are MDHEN and SYDVKM. V lost 1 base and J lost 0, with 16 bases in between. Measured with immunoSEQ multiplex PCR; TCRdb has only the in-frame clones, and not every one. This sample has about 82,000 clones, with 92% found just once. This sample is part of a study of technical replicates of blood from a handful of donors. This sequence joins TRBV28 and TRBJ2-7; tentatively, D is TRBD2 (5 bases). The TCR was taken from a human donor in good health. Specimen: T cells isolated from PBMCs. The CDR3 protein is CASSLSRRKDSSYEQYF. The CDR3 DNA follows: TGTGCCAGCAGTTTATCCAGGCGGAAGGACTCCTCCTACGAGCAGTACTTC. Full variable domain (remainder filled in from reference TRBV28 and TRBJ2-7): DVKVTQSSRYLVKRTGEKVFLECVQDMDHENMFWYRQDPGLGLRLIYFSYDVKMKEKGDIPEGYSVSREKKERFSLILESASTNQTSMYLCASSLSRRKDSSYEQYFGPGTRLTVT.